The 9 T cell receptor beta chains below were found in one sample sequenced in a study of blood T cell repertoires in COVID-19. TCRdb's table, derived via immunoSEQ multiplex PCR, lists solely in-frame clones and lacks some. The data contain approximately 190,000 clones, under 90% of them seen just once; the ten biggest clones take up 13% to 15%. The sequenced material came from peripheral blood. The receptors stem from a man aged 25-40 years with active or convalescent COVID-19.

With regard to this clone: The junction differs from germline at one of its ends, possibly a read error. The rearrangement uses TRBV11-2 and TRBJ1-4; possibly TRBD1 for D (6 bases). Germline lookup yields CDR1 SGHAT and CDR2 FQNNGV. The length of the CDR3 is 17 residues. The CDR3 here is CASSWGAGAISNEKLFF. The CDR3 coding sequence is TGCGCCAGCAGCTGGGGGGCGGGGGCAATATCTAATGAAAAACTGTTTTTT.

CDR3 sequence reads: CASSPLTGSRNEQFF. The CDR3 DNA reads TGTGCCAGCTCACCACTGACAGGGAGTCGCAATGAGCAGTTCTTC. The chain joins TRBV18 to TRBJ2-1; 7 nucleotides align to TRBD1. The junction had 6 bases not matched to a gene; V was cut back by 1 base and J by 6 bases. The germline V gene encodes CDR1 KGHSH and CDR2 LQKENI. The CDR3 covers 15 residues. Variable domain in full (rest from reference TRBV18 and TRBJ2-1): NAGVMQNPRHLVRRRGQEARLRCSPMKGHSHVYWYRQLPEEGLKFMVYLQKENIIDESGMPKERFSAEFPKEGPSILRIQQVVRGDSAAYFCASSPLTGSRNEQFFGPGTRLTVL.

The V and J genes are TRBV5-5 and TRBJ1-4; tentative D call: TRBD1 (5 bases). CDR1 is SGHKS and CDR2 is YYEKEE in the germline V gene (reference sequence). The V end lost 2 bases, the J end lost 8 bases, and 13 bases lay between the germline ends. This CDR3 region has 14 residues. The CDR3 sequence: CASSFRGGDEKLFF. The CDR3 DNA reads TGTGCCAGCAGCTTTAGGGGCGGAGACGAAAAACTGTTTTTT.

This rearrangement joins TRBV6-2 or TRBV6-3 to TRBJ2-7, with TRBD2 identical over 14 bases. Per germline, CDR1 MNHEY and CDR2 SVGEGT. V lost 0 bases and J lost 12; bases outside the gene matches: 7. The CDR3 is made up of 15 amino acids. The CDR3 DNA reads TGTGCCAGCAGTTACTCCGGGACTAGCGGGAGTAATGGGTACTTC. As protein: CASSYSGTSGSNGYF.

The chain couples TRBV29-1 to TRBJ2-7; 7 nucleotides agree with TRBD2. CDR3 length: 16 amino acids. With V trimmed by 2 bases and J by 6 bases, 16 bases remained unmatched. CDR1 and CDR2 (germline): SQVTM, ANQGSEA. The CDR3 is CSVERGRGLWRSEQYF. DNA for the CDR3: TGCAGCGTTGAAAGGGGAAGGGGACTATGGCGCTCCGAGCAGTACTTC.

The CDR3 here is CASSLDGTVRRGYTF. The DNA for the CDR3 is TGTGCCAGCAGTTTAGACGGGACAGTCAGACGTGGCTACACCTTC. The gene calls are TRBV28 and TRBJ1-2; 7 positions match TRBD1. Germline values: CDR1 MDHEN, CDR2 SYDVKM. The CDR3 sequence is 15 residues long. With 2 bases clipped from V and 7 bases from J, the junction kept 10 bases outside the gene matches.

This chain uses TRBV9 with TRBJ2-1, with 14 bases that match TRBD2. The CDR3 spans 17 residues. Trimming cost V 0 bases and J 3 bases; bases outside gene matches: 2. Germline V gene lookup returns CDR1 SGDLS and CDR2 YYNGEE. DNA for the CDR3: TGTGCCAGCAGCGTAGAGGGACTAGCGGGGGTCTACAATGAGCAGTTCTTC. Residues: CASSVEGLAGVYNEQFF.

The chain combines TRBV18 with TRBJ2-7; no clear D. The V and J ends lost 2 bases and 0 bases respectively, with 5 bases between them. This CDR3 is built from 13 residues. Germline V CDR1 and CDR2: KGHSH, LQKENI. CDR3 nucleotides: TGTGCCAGCTCACCAGGCATCTCCTACGAGCAGTACGTC. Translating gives CASSPGISYEQYV.

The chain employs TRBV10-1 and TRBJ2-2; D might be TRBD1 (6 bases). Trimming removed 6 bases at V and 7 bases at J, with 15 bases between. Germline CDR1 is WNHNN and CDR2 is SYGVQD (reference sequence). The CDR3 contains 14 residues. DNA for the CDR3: TGCGCCAGCAGAATCAAACAGGGCCACGGGGAGCTGTTTTTT. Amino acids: CASRIKQGHGELFF.